What follows is one T cell receptor beta chain and its context. Antigen: not known. This specimen belongs to a study of T cell responses to AZD1222 COVID-19 vaccine. The wider study: Second-dose timings of about 4 or about 12 weeks were pooled. Notes on the study in general: Along spike, vaccine-associated CD4 TCRs were found throughout, with dominance at 160-218 and 743-854.

This table comes from immunoSEQ multiplex PCR, and its TCRdb copy is limited to in-frame clones, with some not included. The sample has roughly 110,000 clones; 89% are singletons. Source: peripheral blood, taken on day 0 of AZD1222 vaccination. This TCR came from an adult in good health.

Here the CDR3 reads CASSLNHVTGGGGRTEAFF. CDR3 in DNA: TGTGCCAGCAGCTTAAACCACGTCACAGGGGGGGGAGGTAGGACTGAAGCTTTCTTT. V and J are TRBV7-9 and TRBJ1-1; TRBD1 matches 8 bases. V lost 2 bases to trimming and J lost 5 bases; unmatched junction nucleotides: 19. Germline CDR1 SEHNR, CDR2 FQNEAQ (reference sequence). This CDR3 spans 19 amino acids.